This T cell receptor (beta chain) was found in a study of shared clonotypes between healthy human individuals. Study-wide points: Clonotype sharing levels among donors were expected to vary with sequencing depth. It was the few donors that limited the genetic and exposure-history diversity represented.

The V gene's germline CDR1 is SGHNT and CDR2 YENEEA. Trimming cost V 5 bases and J 9 bases; bases outside gene matches: 11. The CDR3 runs to 15 residues. How the authors handled the data: In the immunoSEQ data, sequences were junction-only and lacked quality scores, so filtering differed. Generated by immunoSEQ multiplex PCR, the TCRdb table keeps only in-frame clones and is missing some. The V and J calls and the clone size are those of that table, but D and trimming were determined from the DNA. The sample lists roughly 450,000 clones; about four fifths were seen once. About this clone itself: Its target is not known.

The material sequenced was PBMCs. The clonotype was recovered from a woman aged 40 to 50 in good health. Some clones in this sample may be carry-over from other donors' samples. The V gene is TRBV11-3, the J gene TRBJ2-7; 12 bases match TRBD2. CDR3 amino acids: CASSPLAGGSRGQYF. CDR3 sequence (DNA): TGTGCCAGCAGCCCACTAGCGGGGGGATCTCGGGGGCAGTACTTC.